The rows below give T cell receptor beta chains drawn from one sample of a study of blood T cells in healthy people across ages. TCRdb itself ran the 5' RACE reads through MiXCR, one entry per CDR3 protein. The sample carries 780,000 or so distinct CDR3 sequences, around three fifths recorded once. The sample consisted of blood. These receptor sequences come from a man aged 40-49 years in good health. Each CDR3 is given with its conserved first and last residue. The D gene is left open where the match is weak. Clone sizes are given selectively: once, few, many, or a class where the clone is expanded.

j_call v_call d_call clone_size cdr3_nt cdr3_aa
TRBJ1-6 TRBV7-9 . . TGTGCCAGCAGCGAACCCCTGGGGCAGGGAGGTTCACCCCTCCACTTT CASSEPLGQGGSPLHF
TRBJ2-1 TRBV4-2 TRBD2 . TGTGCCAGCAGCCAAGATGGGGGACTAGCGGGGGGCAATGAGCAGTTCTTC CASSQDGGLAGGNEQFF
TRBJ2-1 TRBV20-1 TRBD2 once TGCAGTGCCCCTCGAAGTAGCGGGAGGGATTCCTACGAGCAGTTCTTC CSAPRSSGRDSYEQFF
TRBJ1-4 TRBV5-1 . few TGCGCCAGCAGCCTAGAAGGGCTGAGGGAGGAAAAACTGTTTTTT CASSLEGLREEKLFF
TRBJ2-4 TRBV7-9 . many TGTGCCAGCAGCTTAGCTTCCGGTCGGGGAAACATTCAGTACTTC CASSLASGRGNIQYF
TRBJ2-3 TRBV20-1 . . TGCAGTGCTACCCCCGGCACAGATACGCAGTATTTT CSATPGTDTQYF
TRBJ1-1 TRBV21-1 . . TGTGCCAGCAGCAAACGTAACAGGGGAGGAACTGAAGCTTTCTTT CASSKRNRGGTEAFF
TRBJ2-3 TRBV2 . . TGTGCCAGCAGTGAATGGGGCAGCACAGATACGCAGTATTTT CASSEWGSTDTQYF
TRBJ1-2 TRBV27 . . TGTGCCAGCAGTCCCGCCGGGGGGGCGCGGTATGGCTACACCTTC CASSPAGGARYGYTF
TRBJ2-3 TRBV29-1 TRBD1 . TGCAGCGTTTCAGACAGGGGAAGCACAGATACGCAGTATTTT CSVSDRGSTDTQYF
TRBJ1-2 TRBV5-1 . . TGCGCCAGCAGCGCGGATGACTATGGCTACACCTTC CASSADDYGYTF
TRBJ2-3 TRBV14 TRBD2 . TGTGCCAGCAGCCACCGAACACGGACTAGCGGGAGGATAGATACGCAGTATTTT CASSHRTRTSGRIDTQYF
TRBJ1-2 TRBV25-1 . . TGTGCCAGCCTCTTCAGTGGGGGCTACACCTTC CASLFSGGYTF
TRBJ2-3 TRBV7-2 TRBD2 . TGTGCCAGCAGCTTAGAGGGGACTAGCGGGAGCGGGCCGGATACGCAGTATTTT CASSLEGTSGSGPDTQYF
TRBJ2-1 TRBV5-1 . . TGCGCCAGCAGCTTCCCGCCAGCGCCTTACAATGAGCAGTTCTTC CASSFPPAPYNEQFF
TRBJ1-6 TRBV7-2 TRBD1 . TGTGCCAGCAGCTTAACAGGGGATAATTCACCCCTCCACTTT CASSLTGDNSPLHF
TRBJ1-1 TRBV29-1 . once TGCAGCGTTGTAAGGGAGCAGAACACTGAAGCTTTCTTT CSVVREQNTEAFF
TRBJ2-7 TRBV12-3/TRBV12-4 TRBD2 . TGTGCCAGCAGGCGCGCGGGAGGCCGTAACAATGAGCAGTACTTC CASRRAGGRNNEQYF
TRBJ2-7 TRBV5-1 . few TGCGCCAGCAGCTTGGGACAGGACAGCTCCTACGAGCAGTACTTC CASSLGQDSSYEQYF
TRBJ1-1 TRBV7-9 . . TGTGCCAGCAGAGCAGGGTGGAACACTGGAGCTTTCTTT CASRAGWNTGAFF
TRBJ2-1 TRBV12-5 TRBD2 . TGTGCTAGTGGTTTGGTCACGGGAGGGCCGGGTAATGAGCAGTTCTTC CASGLVTGGPGNEQFF
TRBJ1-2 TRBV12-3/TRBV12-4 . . TGTGCCAGCAGAACCTTCCGGGGGCTCGGCTATGGCTACACCTTC CASRTFRGLGYGYTF
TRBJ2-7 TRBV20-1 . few TGCAGTGCTAGAGATCCCGGTTTAAGTGGGGAGAGGCCCTACGAGCAGTACTTC CSARDPGLSGERPYEQYF
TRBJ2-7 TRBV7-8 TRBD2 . TGTGCCAGCAGCCCTAGTAGCTCTAGCGGGGGGCTACGGAACGAGCAGTACTTC CASSPSSSSGGLRNEQYF
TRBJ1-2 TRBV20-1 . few TGCAGTGCTAGAGCAGGGTTTAACTATGGCTACACCTTC CSARAGFNYGYTF
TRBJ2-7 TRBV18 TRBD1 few TGTGCCAGCTCGGGGACAGGGGGAAGCTACGAGCAGTACTTC CASSGTGGSYEQYF
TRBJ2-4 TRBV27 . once TGTGCCAGCAGTTTATTAGGAGGGGCGGACAACGAAAAAAACATTCAGTACTTC CASSLLGGADNEKNIQYF
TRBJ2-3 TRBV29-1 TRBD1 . TGCAGCGCCGGGAGTGGACAGGGGAGGGGAGATACGCAGTATTTT CSAGSGQGRGDTQYF
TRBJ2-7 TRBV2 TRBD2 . TGTGCCAGCAGCGCACCTAGCGGGATAACCTACGAGCAGTACTTC CASSAPSGITYEQYF
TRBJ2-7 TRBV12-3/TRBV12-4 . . TGTGCCAGCAGTTTTGGGGCTTTTTGGTACGAGCAGTACTTC CASSFGAFWYEQYF
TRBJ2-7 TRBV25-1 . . TGTGCCAGCCTGACTCCATACTCCTACGAGCAGTACTTC CASLTPYSYEQYF
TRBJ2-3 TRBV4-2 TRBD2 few TGTGCCAGCAGCCAAGGACTAGCGAGTAGCACAGATACGCAGTATTTT CASSQGLASSTDTQYF
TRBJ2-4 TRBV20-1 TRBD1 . TGCAGTGCTAGAGATTCTTCAAGCGACCCCGGGACAGACCTAGCCAAAAACATTCAGTACTTC CSARDSSSDPGTDLAKNIQYF
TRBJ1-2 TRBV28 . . TGTGCCAGCAGTTTACCGGCAGGGAGCTATGGCTACACCTTC CASSLPAGSYGYTF
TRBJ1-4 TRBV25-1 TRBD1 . TGTGCCAGCAGTAGGTACAGGGGTGGGAGCGAAAAACTGTTTTTT CASSRYRGGSEKLFF
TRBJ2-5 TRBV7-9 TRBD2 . TGTGCCAGCAGCTTATCCTCTAGCGGAGAAGAGACCCAGTACTTC CASSLSSSGEETQYF
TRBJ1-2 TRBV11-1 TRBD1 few TGTGCCAGCAGCTGGGACCCGACAGGGAACTATGGCTACACCTTC CASSWDPTGNYGYTF
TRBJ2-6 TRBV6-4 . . TGTGCCAGCAGTGAGTTGGCAAGCACCTCTGGGGCCAACGTCCTGACTTTC CASSELASTSGANVLTF
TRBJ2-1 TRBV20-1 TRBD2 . TGCAGTGCTTCGGGACTAGCGGGCTCCTCCTACAATGAGCAGTTCTTC CSASGLAGSSYNEQFF
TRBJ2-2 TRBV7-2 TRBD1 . TGTGCCAGCAGCCGGAAATCCGGGACAGGGGGCGCCGGGGAGCTGTTTTTT CASSRKSGTGGAGELFF
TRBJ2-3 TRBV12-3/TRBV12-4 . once TGTGCCAGCAGTGTGCAGCAGAGTACGCAGTATTTT CASSVQQSTQYF
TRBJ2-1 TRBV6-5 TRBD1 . TGTGCCAGCAGAGCCCGACCGGGACAGGCATCCAATGAGCAGTTCTTC CASRARPGQASNEQFF
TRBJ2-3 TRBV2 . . TGTGCCAGCATCCGACAGTTTGGGGATACGCAGTATTTT CASIRQFGDTQYF
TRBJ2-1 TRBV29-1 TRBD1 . TGCAGCGCAGGACAGGGGGCCGACAATGAGCAGTTCTTC CSAGQGADNEQFF
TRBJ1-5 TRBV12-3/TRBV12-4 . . TGTGCCAGCAGTTTATACTATAGCAATCAGCCCCAGCATTTT CASSLYYSNQPQHF
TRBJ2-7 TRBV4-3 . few TGCGCCAGCAGCCAAGGGGGACATCGGAGCTCCTACGAGCAGTACTTC CASSQGGHRSSYEQYF
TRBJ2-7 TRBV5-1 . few TGCGCCAGCAGCGAAAACGGACTAACCTACGAGCAGTACTTC CASSENGLTYEQYF
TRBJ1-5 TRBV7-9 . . TGTGCCAGCAGCTTCTCGACAGGTGTCAATCAGCCCCAGCATTTT CASSFSTGVNQPQHF